Included here is one TCR beta chain sequence, with context. This sample was taken from a study of blood T cell repertoires in COVID-19. Data came from immunoSEQ multiplex PCR; TCRdb stores just in-frame clones and leaves some out. The top ten hold 6.5% to 9.5% of the sample, which has roughly 220,000 clones, roughly four fifths seen once. J lost 6 bases, V lost 2 bases, and 12 bases had no gene match. Germline CDR1 reads KGHSH; CDR2 reads LQKENI. The CDR3 loop spans 16 amino acids. This TCR was sampled from a woman at least 80 years old with COVID-19, enrolled during active disease. The rearrangement joins TRBV18 to TRBJ1-2, with 7 positions matching TRBD1. The sample consisted of peripheral blood. The CDR3 region is CASSPVRTGGQDGYTF. Here the CDR3 DNA reads TGTGCCAGCTCACCAGTCCGGACAGGCGGACAAGATGGCTACACCTTC.